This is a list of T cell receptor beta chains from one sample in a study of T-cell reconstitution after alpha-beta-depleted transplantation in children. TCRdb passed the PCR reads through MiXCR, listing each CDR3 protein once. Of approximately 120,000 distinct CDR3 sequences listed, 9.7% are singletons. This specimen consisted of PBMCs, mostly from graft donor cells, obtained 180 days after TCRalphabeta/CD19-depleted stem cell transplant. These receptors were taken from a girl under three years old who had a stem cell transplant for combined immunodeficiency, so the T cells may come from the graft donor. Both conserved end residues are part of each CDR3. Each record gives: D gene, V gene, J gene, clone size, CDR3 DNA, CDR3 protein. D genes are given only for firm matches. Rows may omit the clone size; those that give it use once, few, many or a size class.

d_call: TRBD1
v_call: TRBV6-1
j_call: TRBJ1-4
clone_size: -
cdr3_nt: TGTGCCAGCAAGGTATACCGGGACAGGGATAATGAAAAACTGTTTTTT
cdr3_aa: CASKVYRDRDNEKLFF

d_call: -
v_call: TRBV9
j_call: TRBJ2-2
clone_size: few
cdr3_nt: TGTGCCAGCAGCTTCTCCCCATTTAGGGGAGTCGGGGAGCTGTTTTTT
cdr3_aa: CASSFSPFRGVGELFF

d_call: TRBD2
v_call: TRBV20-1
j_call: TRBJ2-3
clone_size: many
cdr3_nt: TGCAGTGCTAGAGATTCCTTGACTAGCCGGAGGGGTACAGATACGCAGTATTTT
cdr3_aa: CSARDSLTSRRGTDTQYF

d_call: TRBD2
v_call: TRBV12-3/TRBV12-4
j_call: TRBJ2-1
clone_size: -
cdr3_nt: TGTGCCAGCAGTTCACCACTAGCGGGAGGGCCTGATGAGCAGTTCTTC
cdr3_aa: CASSSPLAGGPDEQFF

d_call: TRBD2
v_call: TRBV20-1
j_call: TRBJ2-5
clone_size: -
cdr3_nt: TGCAGTGCTATAGGACTAGCGGCCCAAGAGACCCAGTACTTC
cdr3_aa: CSAIGLAAQETQYF

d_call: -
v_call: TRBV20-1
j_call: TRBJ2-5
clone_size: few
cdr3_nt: TGCAGTGCTAGAGATCCCGGGAATTGGTGGGAGACCCAGTACTTC
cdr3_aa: CSARDPGNWWETQYF

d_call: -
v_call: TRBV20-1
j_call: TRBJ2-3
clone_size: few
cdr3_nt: TGCAGTGCTAGAGCCCTTTACCGCACAGATACGCAGTATTTT
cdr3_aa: CSARALYRTDTQYF

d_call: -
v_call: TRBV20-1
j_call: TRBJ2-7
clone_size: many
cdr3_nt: TGCAGTGCTAGTTCCCAATTTGGAGGGGATGAGCAGTACTTC
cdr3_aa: CSASSQFGGDEQYF

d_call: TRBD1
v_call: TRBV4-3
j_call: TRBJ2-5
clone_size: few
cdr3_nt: TGCGCCAGCAGCCAAGTTTACGGACAGGTCCAAGAGACCCAGTACTTC
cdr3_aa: CASSQVYGQVQETQYF

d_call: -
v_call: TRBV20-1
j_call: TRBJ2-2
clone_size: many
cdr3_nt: TGCAGTGCTCCTACAGTTTCGAACACCGGGGAGCTGTTTTTT
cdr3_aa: CSAPTVSNTGELFF

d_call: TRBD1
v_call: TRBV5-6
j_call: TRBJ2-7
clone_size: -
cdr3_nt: TGTGCCAGCAGCATTTGGACAGGCCCTGGGCACTTC
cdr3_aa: CASSIWTGPGHF

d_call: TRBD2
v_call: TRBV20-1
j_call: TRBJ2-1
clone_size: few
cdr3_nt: TGCAGTGCTCTCCCCCTAGCGGGAGATCGAAATGAGCAGTTCTTC
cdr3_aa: CSALPLAGDRNEQFF

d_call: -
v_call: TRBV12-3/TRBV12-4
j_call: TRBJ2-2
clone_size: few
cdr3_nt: TGTGCCAGCAGCCCGTCGTCCGGGGAGCTGTTTTTT
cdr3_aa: CASSPSSGELFF

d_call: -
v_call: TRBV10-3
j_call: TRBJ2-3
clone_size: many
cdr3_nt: TGTGCCATCAGTGCTTGGGGGGGCCGGGCAGATACGCAGTATTTT
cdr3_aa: CAISAWGGRADTQYF

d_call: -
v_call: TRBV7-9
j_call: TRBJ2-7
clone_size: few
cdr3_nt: TGTGCCAGCAGCTTAAAGGCAGGGCCCCACGAGCAGTACTTC
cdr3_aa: CASSLKAGPHEQYF

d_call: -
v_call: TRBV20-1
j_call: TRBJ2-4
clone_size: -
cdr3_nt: TGCAGTGCCCCTCAGGTGGGAGCGCCAGGGGGGAACAGTCAGTACTTC
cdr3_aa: CSAPQVGAPGGNSQYF

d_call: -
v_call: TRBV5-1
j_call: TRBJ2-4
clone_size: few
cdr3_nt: TGCGCCAGCAGCTTGGACGGCATTCAGTACTTC
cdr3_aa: CASSLDGIQYF

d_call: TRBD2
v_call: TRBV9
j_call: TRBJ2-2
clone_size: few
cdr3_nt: TGTGCCAGCAGCCCCCGACTAGCGGGAAAACGGGGGGAGCTGTTTTTT
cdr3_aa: CASSPRLAGKRGELFF

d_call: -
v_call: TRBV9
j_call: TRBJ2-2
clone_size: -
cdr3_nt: TGTGCCAGCAGCGTAGGTCGTTTTAACACCGGGGAGCTGTTTTTT
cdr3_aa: CASSVGRFNTGELFF

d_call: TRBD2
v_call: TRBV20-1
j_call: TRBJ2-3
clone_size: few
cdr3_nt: TGCAGTGCCCCGAGGTTGGGGGACTACACAGATACGCAGTATTTT
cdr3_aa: CSAPRLGDYTDTQYF

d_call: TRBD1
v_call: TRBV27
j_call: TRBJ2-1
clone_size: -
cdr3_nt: TGTGCCAGCAGTTTAGAGGGGGCTCAGGATGAGCAGTTCTTC
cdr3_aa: CASSLEGAQDEQFF

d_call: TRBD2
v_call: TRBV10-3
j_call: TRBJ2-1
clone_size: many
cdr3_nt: TGTGCCATCAGGGCGACTAGCGGGAGGCCCAATGAGCAGTTCTTC
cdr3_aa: CAIRATSGRPNEQFF

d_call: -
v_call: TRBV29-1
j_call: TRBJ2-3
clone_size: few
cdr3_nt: TGCAGCGTTGAAGGGGTCAGGGGCACAGATACGCAGTATTTT
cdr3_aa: CSVEGVRGTDTQYF

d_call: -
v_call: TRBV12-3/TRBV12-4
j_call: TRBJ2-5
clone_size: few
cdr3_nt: TGTGCCAGCAGGGGGGGCGGGGAGACCCAGTACTTC
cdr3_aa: CASRGGGETQYF

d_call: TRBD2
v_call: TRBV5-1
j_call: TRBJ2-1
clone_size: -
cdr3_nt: TGCGCCAGCTGGACTAGTGAGTACAATGAGCAGTTCTTC
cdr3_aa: CASWTSEYNEQFF

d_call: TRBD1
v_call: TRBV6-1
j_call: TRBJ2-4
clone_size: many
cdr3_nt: TGTGCCAGCAGTGATTCGACAGGGGGCTTCGAAAACATTCAGTACTTC
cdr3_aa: CASSDSTGGFENIQYF

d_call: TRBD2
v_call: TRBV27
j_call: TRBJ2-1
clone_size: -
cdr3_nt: TGTGCCAGCAGTTTAAGGTTCGTTACTAGCGGCCACAATGAGCAGTTCTTC
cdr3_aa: CASSLRFVTSGHNEQFF

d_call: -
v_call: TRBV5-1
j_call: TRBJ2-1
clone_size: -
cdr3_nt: TGCGCCAGCAGCTTACGGGCCTCAAGTTACGGTGATGAGCAGTTCTTC
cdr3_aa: CASSLRASSYGDEQFF

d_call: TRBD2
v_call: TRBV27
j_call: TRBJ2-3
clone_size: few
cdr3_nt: TGTGCCAGCAGGCAACTAGCGGGAGGGCCAGATACGCAGTATTTT
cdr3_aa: CASRQLAGGPDTQYF

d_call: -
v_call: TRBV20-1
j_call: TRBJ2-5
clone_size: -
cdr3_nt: TGCAGTGCCAGAGGGGGGCTAGGGTCAGAGACCCAGTACTTC
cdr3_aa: CSARGGLGSETQYF

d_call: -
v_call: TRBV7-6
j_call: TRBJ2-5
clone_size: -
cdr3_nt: TGTGCCAGCAGCTTAGTTGGGGACCAAGAGACCCAGTACTTC
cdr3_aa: CASSLVGDQETQYF

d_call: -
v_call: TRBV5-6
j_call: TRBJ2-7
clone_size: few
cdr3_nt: TGTGCCAGCAGCCGACTACTCTCCTACGAGCAGTACTTC
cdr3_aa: CASSRLLSYEQYF

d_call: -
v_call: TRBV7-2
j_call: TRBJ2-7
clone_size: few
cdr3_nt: TGTGCCAGCCCCGACCAGGGGATTCGGGCCGGGTACGAGCAGTACTTC
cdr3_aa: CASPDQGIRAGYEQYF

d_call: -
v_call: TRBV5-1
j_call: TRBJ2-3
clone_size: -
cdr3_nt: TGCGCCAGCAGCTCCATACAGGGCCCCCCGTCAGATACGCAGTATTTT
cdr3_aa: CASSSIQGPPSDTQYF

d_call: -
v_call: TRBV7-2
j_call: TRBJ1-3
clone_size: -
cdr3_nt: TGTGCCAGCAGCCGGTGGGGGCACACCATATATTTT
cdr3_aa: CASSRWGHTIYF

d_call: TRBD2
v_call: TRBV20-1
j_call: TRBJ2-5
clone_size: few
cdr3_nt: TGCAGTGCTAGAGATCGTAGCGGGGGGGCCACCACCAAAGAGACCCAGTACTTC
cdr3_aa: CSARDRSGGATTKETQYF

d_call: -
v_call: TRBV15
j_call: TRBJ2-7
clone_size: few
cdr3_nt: TGTGCCACCAGCAGAGACAGGACGTTCTCCTACGAGCAGTACTTC
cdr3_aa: CATSRDRTFSYEQYF

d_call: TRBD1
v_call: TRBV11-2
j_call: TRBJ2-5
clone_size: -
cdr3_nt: TGTGCCAGCAGCCTATCGCGACAGGGAGAGACCCAGTACTTC
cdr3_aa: CASSLSRQGETQYF

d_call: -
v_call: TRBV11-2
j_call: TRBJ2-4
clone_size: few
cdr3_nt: TGTGCCAGCAGCTTAGTGATGGGGTTATACAAGGGAGCAGGCATTCAGTACTTC
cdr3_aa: CASSLVMGLYKGAGIQYF

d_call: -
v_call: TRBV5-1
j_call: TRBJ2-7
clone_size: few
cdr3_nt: TGCGCCAGCAGCTTGGGGCCGAGGGACATCTACGAGCAGTACTTC
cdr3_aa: CASSLGPRDIYEQYF

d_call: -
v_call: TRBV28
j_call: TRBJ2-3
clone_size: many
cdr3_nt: TGTGCCAGCAGTTTGGTGAGAGGGAGCACAGATACGCAGTATTTT
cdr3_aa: CASSLVRGSTDTQYF

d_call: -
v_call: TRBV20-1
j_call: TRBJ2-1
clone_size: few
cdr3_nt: TGCAGTGCTAGAGAACCCGGCCACAATGAGCAGTTCTTC
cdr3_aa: CSAREPGHNEQFF

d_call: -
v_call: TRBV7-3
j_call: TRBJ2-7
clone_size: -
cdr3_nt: TGTGCCAGCAGTAGACCCAGGGACCCCTACGAGCAGTACTTC
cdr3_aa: CASSRPRDPYEQYF

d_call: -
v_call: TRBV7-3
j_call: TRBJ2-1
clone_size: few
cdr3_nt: TGTGCCAGCAGCCCGGGTAGGCTAGGCGAGCAGTTCTTC
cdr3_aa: CASSPGRLGEQFF

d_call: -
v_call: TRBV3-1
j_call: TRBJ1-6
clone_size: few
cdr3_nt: TGTGCCAGCAGCCAAATTCCACGGAATTCACCCCTCCACTTT
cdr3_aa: CASSQIPRNSPLHF

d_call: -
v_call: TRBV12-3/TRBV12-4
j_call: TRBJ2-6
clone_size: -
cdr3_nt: TGTGCCAGCAGGGGTTTTGCTTCTGGGGCCAACGTCCTGACTTTC
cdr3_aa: CASRGFASGANVLTF

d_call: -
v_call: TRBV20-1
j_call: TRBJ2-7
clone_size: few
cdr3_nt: TGCAGTGCTACGGCCCACGGCGGGTACGAGCAGTACTTC
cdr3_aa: CSATAHGGYEQYF

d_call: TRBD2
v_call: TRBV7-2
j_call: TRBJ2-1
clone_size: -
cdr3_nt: TGTGCCAGCAGCCTAGCCCTAGCGGGAGCAGATGAGCAGTTCTTC
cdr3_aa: CASSLALAGADEQFF

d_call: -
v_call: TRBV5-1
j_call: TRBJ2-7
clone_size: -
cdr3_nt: TGCGCCAGCAGCTTGGGAGATTCAGTCTACGAGCAGTACTTC
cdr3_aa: CASSLGDSVYEQYF

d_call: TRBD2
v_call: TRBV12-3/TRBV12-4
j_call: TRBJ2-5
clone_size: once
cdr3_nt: TGTGCCAGCAGTTCTAGCGGGGGGTACTTCGAGACCCAGTACTTC
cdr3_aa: CASSSSGGYFETQYF

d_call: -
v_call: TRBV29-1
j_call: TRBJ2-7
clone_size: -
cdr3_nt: TGCAGCGTTCATCAGGTCCACGAGCAGTACTTC
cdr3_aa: CSVHQVHEQYF

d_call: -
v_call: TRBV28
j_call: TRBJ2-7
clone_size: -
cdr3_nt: TGTGCCAGCAGTCTCTTGGGGCCCACGAGCTCCTACGAGCAGTACTTC
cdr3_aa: CASSLLGPTSSYEQYF

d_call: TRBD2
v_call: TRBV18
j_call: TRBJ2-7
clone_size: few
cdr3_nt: TGTGCCAGCTCACCAGGGACTAGCGGGAGGTACGAGCAGTACTTC
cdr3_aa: CASSPGTSGRYEQYF

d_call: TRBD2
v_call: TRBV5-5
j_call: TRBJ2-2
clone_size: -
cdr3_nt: TGTGCCAGCAGCGTCTACCGGGACTATGCCCTCACCGGGGAGCTGTTTTTT
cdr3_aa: CASSVYRDYALTGELFF

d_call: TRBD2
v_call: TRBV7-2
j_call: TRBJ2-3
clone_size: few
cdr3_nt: TGTGCCAGCAGCTCCAAGCGGGAGGGCTCAGCAGATACGCAGTATTTT
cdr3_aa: CASSSKREGSADTQYF

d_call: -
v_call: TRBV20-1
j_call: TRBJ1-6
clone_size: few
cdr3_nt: TGCAGTGCTAGCCTTCCGGGTCTAGCGAATTCACCCCTCCACTTT
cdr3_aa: CSASLPGLANSPLHF

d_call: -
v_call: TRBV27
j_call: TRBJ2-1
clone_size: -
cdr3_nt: TGTGCCAGCAGTTTGGTCCCGATTGAGGGCTACAATGAGCAGTTCTTC
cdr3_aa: CASSLVPIEGYNEQFF

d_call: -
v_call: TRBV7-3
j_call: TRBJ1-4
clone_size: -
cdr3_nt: TGTGCCAGCAGCTTAACCGTGAGGGGGGGGCAATCTAATGAAAAACTGTTTTTT
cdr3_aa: CASSLTVRGGQSNEKLFF

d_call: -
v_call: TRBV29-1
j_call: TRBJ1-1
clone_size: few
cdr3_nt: TGCAGCGTCCTAGCCTTGAACACTGAAGCTTTCTTT
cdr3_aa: CSVLALNTEAFF